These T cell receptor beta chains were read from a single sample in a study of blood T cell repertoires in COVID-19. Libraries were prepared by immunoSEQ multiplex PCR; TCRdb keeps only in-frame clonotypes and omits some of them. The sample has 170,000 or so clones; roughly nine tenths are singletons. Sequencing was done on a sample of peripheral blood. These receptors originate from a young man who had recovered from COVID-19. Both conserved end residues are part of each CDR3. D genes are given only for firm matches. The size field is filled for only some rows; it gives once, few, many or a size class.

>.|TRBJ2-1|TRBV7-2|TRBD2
CASSLGTSGGETEQFF
TGTGCCAGCAGCTTAGGAACTAGCGGGGGGGAAACCGAGCAGTTCTTC
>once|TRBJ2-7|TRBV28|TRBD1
CASSFPGQGRGGEQYF
TGTGCCAGCAGTTTCCCGGGACAGGGGCGCGGGGGCGAGCAGTACTTC
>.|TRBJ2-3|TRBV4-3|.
CASSQELPTGTTTDTQYF
TGCGCCAGCAGCCAGGAGCTTCCTACAGGGACGACCACAGATACGCAGTATTTT
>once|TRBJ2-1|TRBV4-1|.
CASSRSSDRYNEQFF
TGCGCCAGCAGCCGGAGCTCTGACAGATACAATGAGCAGTTCTTC
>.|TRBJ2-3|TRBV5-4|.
CASSIGHQTDTQYF
TGTGCCAGCAGCATCGGACACCAGACAGATACGCAGTATTTT
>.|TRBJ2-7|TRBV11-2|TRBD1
CASSSDRGYEQYF
TGTGCCAGCAGCTCAGACAGGGGCTACGAGCAGTACTTC
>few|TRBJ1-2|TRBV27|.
CASSRTDGLGYTF
TGTGCCAGCAGTCGGACAGATGGTCTGGGCTACACCTTC
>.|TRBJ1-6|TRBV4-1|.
CASSTRDTGPSSYNSPLHF
TGCGCCAGCAGCACTCGGGACACGGGCCCAAGCTCCTATAATTCACCCCTCCACTTT
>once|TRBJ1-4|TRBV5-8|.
CASSLGSQIATNEKLFF
TGTGCCAGCAGCTTGGGATCGCAGATTGCAACTAATGAAAAACTGTTTTTT
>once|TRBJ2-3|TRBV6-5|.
CASSYSRAPGYTQYF
TGTGCCAGCAGTTACTCCCGAGCCCCGGGATATACGCAGTATTTT
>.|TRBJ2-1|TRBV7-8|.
CASSLVTHNEQFF
TGTGCCAGCAGCTTAGTGACTCACAATGAGCAGTTCTTC